This T cell receptor (beta chain) was documented in a study of OX40 agonist ivuxolimab in advanced cancers. Only in-frame clones appear in the TCRdb table, and some are missing; sequencing was by immunoSEQ multiplex PCR. The table lists 100,000 to 140,000 clones, around 90% of them singletons. The CDR3 covers 15 residues. V dropped 3 bases and J dropped 1 base, with 11 bases sitting between them. From germline, CDR1 is KGHSH and CDR2 LQKENI. Autoimmune disease history or systemic immunosuppression led to patient exclusion. Study results and limitations: Low clonal expansion, among the lowest seen, marked partial responders at 0.1-3.0 mg/kg.

Points on this clone: Its antigen is still unknown.

The source material was CD4+ or CD8+ T cells sorted from blood, sampled in a trial of the OX40 agonist ivuxolimab. This rearrangement joins TRBV18 to TRBJ2-3; D remains ambiguous. The clonotype comes from an adult with an advanced solid tumor such as melanoma, head and neck, liver or kidney cancer. The CDR3 sequence: CASSPTPWGTDTQYF. For the CDR3, the DNA is TGTGCCAGCTCACCTACCCCATGGGGCACAGATACGCAGTATTTT.